This T cell receptor beta chain was profiled in a study of CD8+CD57+ T cells in acquired aplastic anemia. V lost 7 bases to trimming and J lost 6 bases, with 16 bases between them. CDR3 length equals 15 residues. Germline values: CDR1 SGHTA, CDR2 FQGNSA. Researchers used genomic DNA as the template to profile TCR beta VDJ and CDR3. TCRdb itself ran the reads through MiXCR, one entry per CDR3 protein. The table includes approximately 190,000 distinct CDR3 sequences, nearly 50% detected once. Patients chosen for sequencing had CD8+CD57+ cells that had expanded, as shown by flow cytometry. A few counts support this clonotype. Its cognate antigen is unknown. Notes on the study in general: The study identified about 30 CD8+ CDR3 sequences shared by patients and controls. Controls did not differ significantly from patients in CD8+ Simpson's diversity.

This receptor was obtained from a human donor with aplastic anemia. The J gene is TRBJ1-6, the V gene TRBV7-2; D possibly corresponds to TRBD1 (5 bases). Sequenced input: sorted CD4+, CD8+, or CD8+CD57+ T cells (not recorded which) from PBMCs. CDR3 protein: CASTGRGSPNSPLHF. The CDR3 DNA is TGTGCCAGCACCGGGAGGGGCAGCCCTAATTCACCCCTCCACTTT.